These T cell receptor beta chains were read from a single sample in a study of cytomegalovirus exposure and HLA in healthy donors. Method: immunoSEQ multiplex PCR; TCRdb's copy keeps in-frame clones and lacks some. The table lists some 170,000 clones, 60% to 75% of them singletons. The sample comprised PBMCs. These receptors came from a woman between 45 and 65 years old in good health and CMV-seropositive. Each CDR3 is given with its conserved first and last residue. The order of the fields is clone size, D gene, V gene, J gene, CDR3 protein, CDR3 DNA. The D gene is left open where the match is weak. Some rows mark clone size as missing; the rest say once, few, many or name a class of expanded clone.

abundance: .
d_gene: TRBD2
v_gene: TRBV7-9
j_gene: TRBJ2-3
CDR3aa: CASSLWSGGVIPDTQYF
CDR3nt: TGTGCCAGCAGCTTATGGAGCGGGGGGGTGATCCCCGATACGCAGTATTTT

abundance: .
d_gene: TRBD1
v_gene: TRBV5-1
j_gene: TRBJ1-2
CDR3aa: CASSLASGGTNYGYTF
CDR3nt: TGCGCCAGCAGCTTGGCCTCAGGGGGAACTAACTATGGCTACACCTTC

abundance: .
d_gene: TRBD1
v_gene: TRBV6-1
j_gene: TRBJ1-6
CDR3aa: CASSDQDRGGSPLHF
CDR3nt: TGTGCCAGCAGTGATCAAGACAGGGGTGGTTCACCCCTCCACTTT

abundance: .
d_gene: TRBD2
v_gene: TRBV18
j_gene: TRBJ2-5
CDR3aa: CASSPPDRGGETQYF
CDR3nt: TGTGCCAGCTCACCACCGGATCGGGGGGGAGAGACCCAGTACTTC

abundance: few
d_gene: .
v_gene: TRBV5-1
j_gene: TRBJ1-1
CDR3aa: CASSLHTVRTEAFF
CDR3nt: TGCGCCAGCAGTCTCCATACCGTGAGGACTGAAGCTTTCTTT

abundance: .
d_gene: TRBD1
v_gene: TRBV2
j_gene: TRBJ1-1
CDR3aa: CASMGQGYTEAFF
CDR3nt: TGTGCCAGCATGGGACAGGGGTACACTGAAGCTTTCTTT

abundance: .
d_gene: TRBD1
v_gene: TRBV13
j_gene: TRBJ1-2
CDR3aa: CASSSSGTAYGYTF
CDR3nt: TGTGCCAGCAGCTCGAGTGGGACAGCCTATGGCTACACCTTC

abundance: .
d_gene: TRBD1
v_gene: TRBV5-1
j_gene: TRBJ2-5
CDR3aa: CASSLRQGGETQYF
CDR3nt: TGCGCCAGCAGCTTGCGACAGGGGGGAGAGACCCAGTACTTC

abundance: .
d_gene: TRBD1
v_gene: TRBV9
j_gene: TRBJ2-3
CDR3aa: CASSGTGWADTQYF
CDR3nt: TGTGCCAGCAGTGGGACAGGTTGGGCAGATACGCAGTATTTT

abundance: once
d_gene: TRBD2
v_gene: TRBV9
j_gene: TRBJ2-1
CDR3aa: CASSPRASGGDSEQFF
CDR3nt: TGTGCCAGCAGCCCCAGAGCCAGCGGGGGGGATAGTGAGCAGTTCTTC

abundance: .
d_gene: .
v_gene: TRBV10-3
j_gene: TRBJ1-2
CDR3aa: CAIGGDTSGYTF
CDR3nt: TGTGCCATCGGGGGGGACACCAGTGGCTACACCTTC

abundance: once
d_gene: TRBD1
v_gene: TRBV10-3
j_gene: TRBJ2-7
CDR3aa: CAIKDRGGSEQYF
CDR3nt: TGTGCCATAAAGGACAGGGGTGGTAGCGAGCAGTACTTC

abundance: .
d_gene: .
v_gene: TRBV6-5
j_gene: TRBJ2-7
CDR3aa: CASSPGSYEQYF
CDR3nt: TGTGCCAGCAGTCCCGGGAGTTACGAGCAGTACTTC

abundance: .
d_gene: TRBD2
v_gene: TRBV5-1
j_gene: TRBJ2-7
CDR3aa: CASSLGLAGGSVPFSYEQYF
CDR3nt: TGCGCCAGCAGCTTGGGGCTAGCGGGGGGATCCGTTCCTTTCTCCTACGAGCAGTACTTC

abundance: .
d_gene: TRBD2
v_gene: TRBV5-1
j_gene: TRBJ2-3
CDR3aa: CASSLAGTSGGTDTQYF
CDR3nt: TGCGCCAGCAGCTTGGCCGGGACTAGCGGGGGTACAGATACGCAGTATTTT

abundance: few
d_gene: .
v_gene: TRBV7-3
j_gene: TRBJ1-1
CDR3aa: CASSPASLKNTEAFF
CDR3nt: TGTGCCAGCAGCCCCGCTAGCCTCAAGAACACTGAAGCTTTCTTT

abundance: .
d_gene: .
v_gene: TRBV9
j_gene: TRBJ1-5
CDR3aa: CASSPDSDQPQHF
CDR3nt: TGTGCCAGCAGCCCCGACAGTGATCAGCCCCAGCATTTT

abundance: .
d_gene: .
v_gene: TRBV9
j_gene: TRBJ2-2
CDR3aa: CASSVGSIGELFF
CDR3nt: TGTGCCAGCAGCGTAGGTAGTATCGGGGAGCTGTTTTTT

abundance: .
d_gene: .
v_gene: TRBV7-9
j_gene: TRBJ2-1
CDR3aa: CASSTRGAEQFF
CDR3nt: TGTGCCAGCAGCACCCGTGGGGCCGAGCAGTTCTTC

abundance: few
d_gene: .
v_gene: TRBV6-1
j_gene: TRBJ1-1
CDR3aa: CASRRTAGGNTEAFF
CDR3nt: TGTGCCAGCAGGAGGACAGCTGGGGGGAACACTGAAGCTTTCTTT

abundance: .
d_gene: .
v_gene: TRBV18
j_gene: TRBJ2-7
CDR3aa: CASSYNRDNSYEQYF
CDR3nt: TGTGCCAGCTCTTACAACCGGGACAATTCCTACGAGCAGTACTTC

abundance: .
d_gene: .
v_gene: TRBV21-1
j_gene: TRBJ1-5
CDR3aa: CASSKADRVGQPQHF
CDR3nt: TGTGCCAGCAGCAAAGCCGACAGGGTGGGACAGCCCCAGCATTTT

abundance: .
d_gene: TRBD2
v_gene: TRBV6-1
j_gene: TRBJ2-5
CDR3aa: CASSVKRTSGGAETQYF
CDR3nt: TGTGCCAGCAGTGTAAAACGGACTAGCGGGGGGGCGGAGACCCAGTACTTC

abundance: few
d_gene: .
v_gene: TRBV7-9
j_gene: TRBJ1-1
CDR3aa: CASSFGATSVAFF
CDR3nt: TGTGCCAGCAGCTTTGGGGCCACCTCTGTGGCTTTCTTT

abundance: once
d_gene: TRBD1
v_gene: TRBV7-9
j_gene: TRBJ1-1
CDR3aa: CASSEADRGANTEAFF
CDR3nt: TGTGCCAGCAGCGAAGCGGACAGGGGAGCGAACACTGAAGCTTTCTTT

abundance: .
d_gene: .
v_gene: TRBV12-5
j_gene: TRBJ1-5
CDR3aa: CASGFGLGNSNQPQHF
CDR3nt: TGTGCTAGTGGTTTCGGGTTAGGCAATAGCAATCAGCCCCAGCATTTT

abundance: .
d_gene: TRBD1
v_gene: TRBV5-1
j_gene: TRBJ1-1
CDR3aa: CASRTGGASQGLGAFF
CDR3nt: TGCGCCAGCAGAACAGGGGGCGCGAGTCAAGGTTTAGGAGCTTTCTTT

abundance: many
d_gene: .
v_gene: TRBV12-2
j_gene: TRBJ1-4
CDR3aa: CASRLIGGSNEKLFF
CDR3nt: TGTGCAAGTCGCCTAATCGGAGGGTCTAATGAAAAACTGTTTTTT

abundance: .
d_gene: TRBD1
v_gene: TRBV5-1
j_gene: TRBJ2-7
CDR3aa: CASRKGAPAGEQYF
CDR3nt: TGCGCCAGCAGGAAGGGGGCCCCCGCTGGGGAGCAGTACTTC

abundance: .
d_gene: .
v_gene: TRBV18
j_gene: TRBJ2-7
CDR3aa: CASSSAYEQYF
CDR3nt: TGTGCCAGCTCATCAGCCTACGAGCAGTACTTC

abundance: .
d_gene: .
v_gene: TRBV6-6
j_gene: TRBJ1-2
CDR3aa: CASSTSGGYTF
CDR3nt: .

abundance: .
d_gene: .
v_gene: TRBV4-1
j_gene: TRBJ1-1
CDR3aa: CASSQDVRGPWAEAFF
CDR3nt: TGCGCCAGCAGCCAAGATGTGCGGGGGCCATGGGCTGAAGCTTTCTTT

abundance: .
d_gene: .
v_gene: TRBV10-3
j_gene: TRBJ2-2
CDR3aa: CAITSGVRNTGELFF
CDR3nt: TGTGCCATCACCTCAGGGGTTAGGAACACCGGGGAGCTGTTTTTT

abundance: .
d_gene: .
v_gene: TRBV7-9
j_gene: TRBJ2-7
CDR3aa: CASSLSAGARQLYF
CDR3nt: TGTGCCAGCAGCTTAAGTGCGGGGGCCAGACAGCTGTACTTC

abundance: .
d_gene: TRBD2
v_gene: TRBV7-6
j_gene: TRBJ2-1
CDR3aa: CASSLGEGGLASGGHNEQFF
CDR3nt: TGTGCCAGCAGCTTAGGGGAGGGGGGTTTGGCTAGCGGGGGCCACAATGAGCAGTTCTTC

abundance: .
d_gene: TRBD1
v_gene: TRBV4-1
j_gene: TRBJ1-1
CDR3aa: CASSRTRTGDATEAFF
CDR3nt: TGCGCCAGCAGCCGAACCAGGACAGGGGATGCCACTGAAGCTTTCTTT

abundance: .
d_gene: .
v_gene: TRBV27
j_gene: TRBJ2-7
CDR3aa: CASMSAVTYEQYF
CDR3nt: TGTGCCAGCATGAGTGCGGTTACCTACGAGCAGTACTTC

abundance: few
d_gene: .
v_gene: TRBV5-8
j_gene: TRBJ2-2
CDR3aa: CASSLGLAESGELFF
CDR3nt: TGTGCCAGCAGCTTGGGGCTAGCTGAATCCGGGGAGCTGTTTTTT

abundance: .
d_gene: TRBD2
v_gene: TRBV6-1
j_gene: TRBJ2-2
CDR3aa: CASSDTSGVGTGELFF
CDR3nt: TGTGCCAGCAGTGATACTAGCGGGGTCGGGACCGGGGAGCTGTTTTTT